The 31 T cell receptor beta chains below come from one sample, sequenced in a study of regulatory T cells in long-lasting Graves disease. Time point specified: persistent/refractory GD, antithyroid drugs over 5 years with positive TRAb. The TCR library was made from RNA that had been extracted from PBMCs in TRIzol. CDR3 regions were amplified by Arm-PCR using iRepertoire HTBI primers to build TCR beta libraries. TCRdb re-derived calls from the multiplex PCR reads in MiXCR, one entry per CDR3 protein. The table shows some 470,000 distinct CDR3 sequences, with 20% to 25% occurring only once. Sequences were derived from peripheral blood mononuclear cells (PBMCs), sampled when the disease was refractory, from a patient treated with antithyroid drugs. These TCRs come from a female donor with Graves disease.

This clonotype was seen a handful of times. The CDR3 sequence: CASSPGLSNYGYTF. In nucleotides, the CDR3 is TGTGCCAGCAGTCCCGGTTTGTCTAACTATGGCTACACCTTC. The chain links TRBV6-1 to TRBJ1-2; D is unclear. The CDR3 contains 14 residues. Germline lookup yields CDR1 MNHNS and CDR2 SASEGT. V was trimmed by 5 bases and J by 0 bases, leaving 10 bases between them.

This clonotype appeared once. This CDR3 reads CAISVTGGNTEAFF. The CDR3 DNA is TGTGCCATCAGTGTGACAGGGGGGAACACTGAAGCTTTCTTT. The chain couples TRBV10-3 to TRBJ1-1, with 9 positions matching TRBD1. The germline V gene encodes CDR1 ENHRY and CDR2 SYGVKD. The length of the CDR3 is 14 residues. Unmatched junction bases numbered 1, after V lost 4 bases and J lost 1 base.

The table lists this clonotype with many counts. V and J are TRBV12-3 or TRBV12-4 and TRBJ1-1, with D unresolved. This CDR3 is 12 amino acids long. Trimming pared 7 bases from V and 1 base from J, leaving 7 bases between. Here the CDR3 DNA reads TGTGCCAGCACAACCCAGAACACTGAAGCTTTCTTT. It translates to CASTTQNTEAFF.

This clonotype was found a few times. This chain connects TRBV5-6 to TRBJ1-5; weak D call: TRBD1 (6 bases). The CDR3 has 13 residues. V shed 4 bases and J shed 5 bases, with 10 bases lying between them. Germline V gene data show CDR1 as SGHDT and CDR2 as YYEEEE. The CDR3, as DNA: TGTGCCAGCAGCGCCTCAGGGGATCAGCCCCAGCATTTT. Amino acid sequence: CASSASGDQPQHF.

There are many counts of this clonotype. The chain has TRBV11-2 and TRBJ2-2, with a tentative D call TRBD1 (5 bases). Germline CDR1 and CDR2: SGHAT and FQNNGV. The CDR3 consists of 17 residues. Trimming took off 2 bases at V and 2 bases at J, with 15 bases between the two ends. The CDR3 sequence: CASSLSAGRANTGELFF. Written as DNA, the CDR3 is TGTGCCAGCAGCTTATCGGCTGGCAGGGCCAACACCGGGGAGCTGTTTTTT.

This chain connects TRBV10-3 to TRBJ1-2, with D unresolved. The CDR3 consists of 12 residues. V was clipped by 4 bases and J by 10 bases, with 13 bases between them. CDR1 is ENHRY and CDR2 is SYGVKD in the germline V gene. CDR3 nucleotides: TGTGCCATCAGTGTAGACGGATGGACCTACACCTTC. Translated: CAISVDGWTYTF.

The V gene is TRBV10-3, the J gene TRBJ1-3; D gene unclear. CDR3 length: 14 amino acids. V was trimmed by 4 bases and J by 1 base, leaving 8 bases between them. In germline, CDR1 is ENHRY, CDR2 SYGVKD. Written as DNA, the CDR3 is TGTGCCATCAGTGTCGGCCCGTCTGGAAACACCATATATTTT. Protein: CAISVGPSGNTIYF.

Notes on this clonotype: This could be a read error, since a much larger clone is one nucleotide away. Because it lacks the conserved phenylalanine or tryptophan at the end, this CDR3 is likely a read error. The chain recombines TRBV28 with TRBJ2-7, with D possibly TRBD1 on 5 matching bases. The CDR3 contains 15 residues. Germline CDR1 MDHEN, CDR2 SYDVKM. V gave up 5 bases and J gave up 5 bases, with 19 bases separating them. The chain's CDR3 is CASSLGVVYRDEQYL. The CDR3 bases are TGTGCCAGCAGTCTAGGGGTAGTGTATCGTGACGAGCAGTACCTC.

This clonotype has more than one count but fewer than ten. This chain uses TRBV19 with TRBJ2-1; 14 nucleotides line up with TRBD2. Per germline, CDR1 LNHDA and CDR2 SQIVND (reference sequence). Trimming removed 7 bases from V and 0 bases from J; junction bases left unmatched: 5. The CDR3 sequence is 17 residues long. In nucleotides, the CDR3 is TGTGCCAGTAAACCCGGGACTAGCGGGAGCTCCTACAATGAGCAGTTCTTC. It translates to CASKPGTSGSSYNEQFF.

Ten or more counts support this clonotype. The CDR3 sequence is CASSLATAGLTGGYTF. For the CDR3, the DNA is TGTGCCAGCAGCTTAGCAACGGCGGGGCTAACCGGGGGCTACACCTTC. The chain has TRBV7-2 and TRBJ1-2, with D tentatively TRBD1 (5 bases). The germline V gene has CDR1 SGHTA and CDR2 FQGNSA. V was trimmed by 0 bases and J by 8 bases, leaving 19 bases between them. The CDR3 spans 16 residues.

The rearrangement links TRBV19 to TRBJ2-7; 10 bases are shared with TRBD2. The germline V gene has CDR1 LNHDA and CDR2 SQIVND (reference sequence). The CDR3 length is 16 residues. Trimming took 7 bases from V and 3 from J; bases not matched to a gene: 12. In DNA form, the CDR3 reads TGTGCCAGTAAATTGGGGGCTAGCGGGAGTATCTACGAGCAGTACTTC. As protein: CASKLGASGSIYEQYF.

This clonotype was counted at least ten times. This rearrangement joins TRBV20-1 to TRBJ2-5; 9 bases are a match to TRBD2. The germline V gene encodes CDR1 DFQATT and CDR2 SNEGSKA (reference sequence). V trimming: 6 bases; J trimming: 1 base; junction bases outside the gene matches: 9. The CDR3 sequence is 15 residues long. As DNA, the CDR3 is TGCAGTGCAAGAAGACTAGCGGACTTCCAAGAGACCCAGTACTTC. Residues: CSARRLADFQETQYF.

This clonotype appeared many times. This chain links TRBV12-3 or TRBV12-4 with TRBJ1-2; no definite D call. CDR3 length: 14 amino acids. V shed 3 bases and J shed 4 bases, with 12 bases lying between them. The CDR3 loop reads CASSLVPRIYGYTF. The CDR3 DNA reads as TGTGCCAGCAGTTTGGTCCCCCGGATCTATGGCTACACCTTC.

Regarding this clonotype: Being one base from a much bigger clone, this may be a read error. The rearrangement uses TRBV28 and TRBJ1-1; TRBD1 is a possible D gene (6 bases). This CDR3 comprises 15 residues. The germline V gene encodes CDR1 MDHEN and CDR2 SYDVKM. With 5 bases removed from V and 4 bases from J, the gap between germline ends came to 17 bases. DNA of the CDR3: TGTGCCAGCAGTACCCTCAGGGGTATGAGCACTGAAGCTTTCTTT. This sequence encodes CASSTLRGMSTEAFF. Together with reference TRBV28 and TRBJ1-1, the CDR3 gives the full variable domain: DVKVTQSSRYLVKRTGEKVFLECVQDMDHENMFWYRQDPGLGLRLIYFSYDVKMKEKGDIPEGYSVSREKKERFSLILESASTNQTSMYLCASSTLRGMSTEAFFGQGTRLTVV.

This clonotype appeared many times. The chain recombines TRBV28 with TRBJ1-2; unclear D gene. Germline CDR1 is MDHEN and CDR2 is SYDVKM. V lost 1 base to trimming and J lost 1 base, with 13 bases between them. The CDR3 sequence is 16 residues long. CDR3 DNA: TGTGCCAGCAGTTTATTCCGGCTATTGTTTAACTATGGCTACACCTTC. It translates to CASSLFRLLFNYGYTF.

The V call is TRBV28, the J call TRBJ2-2; D is unclear. Trimming cost V 6 bases and J 7 bases, with 9 bases left between them. The CDR3 has 12 amino acids. Germline V gene data show CDR1 as MDHEN and CDR2 as SYDVKM. The DNA for the CDR3 is TGTGCCAGCAGGGATCCCCTCGGGGAGCTGTTTTTT. Its protein is CASRDPLGELFF.

This clonotype was seen repeatedly, ten times or more. The rearrangement uses TRBV10-3 and TRBJ2-2; 8 bases fit TRBD2. Trimming at V came to 3 bases and at J to 2 bases, leaving 8 bases not matched to a gene. CDR3 length: 17 amino acids. CDR1 ENHRY and CDR2 SYGVKD come from the germline V gene. The CDR3: CAISDLTSGANTGELFF. The DNA of the CDR3 is TGTGCCATCAGTGACCTTACTAGCGGTGCTAACACCGGGGAGCTGTTTTTT.

The rearrangement links TRBV19 to TRBJ2-3; D remains unclear. CDR3 length: 15 amino acids. Between the trimmed V and J ends, which lost 2 bases and 0 bases, there was a span of 9 bases. CDR1 is LNHDA and CDR2 is SQIVND in the germline V gene (reference sequence). Written as DNA, the CDR3 is TGTGCCAGTAGTATAACTACCTCCAGCACAGATACGCAGTATTTT. Amino acids: CASSITTSSTDTQYF. The variable domain in full, with the rest retrieved from reference TRBV19 and TRBJ2-3, is DGGITQSPKYLFRKEGQNVTLSCEQNLNHDAMYWYRQDPGQGLRLIYYSQIVNDFQKGDIAEGYSVSREKKESFPLTVTSAQKNPTAFYLCASSITTSSTDTQYFGPGTRLTVL.

This clonotype was observed a few times. The chain combines TRBV7-9 with TRBJ1-1; no definite D call. The CDR3 has 15 residues. Germline-derived CDR1 and CDR2 are SEHNR and FQNEAQ (reference sequence). Deletions cut 5 bases from V and 7 bases from J, with 20 bases between. The CDR3 bases are TGTGCCAGCAGCCTCCTTGGAGGGCCCTGGAATGAAGCTTTCTTT. Protein sequence: CASSLLGGPWNEAFF.

The CDR3 DNA reads TGTGCCAGCAGCCACTCCCGGCAGGATGAGCAGTACTTC. Protein sequence: CASSHSRQDEQYF. The chain recombines TRBV6-1 with TRBJ2-7; D gene unclear. Looked up from germline, CDR1 is MNHNS and CDR2 is SASEGT. Trimming took off 6 bases at V and 7 bases at J, with 16 bases between the two ends. CDR3 size: 13 residues.

This clonotype was seen many times. The chain has TRBV5-1 and TRBJ1-6, with D unclear. CDR3 length: 15 residues. V was shortened by 3 bases and J by 7 bases, with 14 bases between the two germline ends. Germline V gene lookup returns CDR1 SGHRS and CDR2 YFSETQ. The CDR3 region has the DNA TGCGCCAGCAGCTATGGACGAACGCACAATTCACCCCTCCACTTT. This translates into CASSYGRTHNSPLHF.

This clonotype was seen many times. J is TRBJ2-5 and V is TRBV7-2, with no clear D. This CDR3 is 11 amino acids long. The V end lost 8 bases, the J end lost 7 bases, and 11 bases lay between the germline ends. Germline CDR1 and CDR2: SGHTA and FQGNSA. The CDR3 DNA is TGTGCCAGCTCAAATCTGGGGACCCAGTACTTC. This translates into CASSNLGTQYF.

CDR3 amino acids: CASRGPWDGISPDTQYF. CDR3 DNA: TGTGCCAGCAGGGGACCTTGGGACGGCATAAGCCCAGATACGCAGTATTTT. V gene TRBV27 combines with J gene TRBJ2-3; TRBD1 or TRBD2 may be the D gene (5 bases each). The V gene lost 6 bases and the J gene lost 4 bases, with 23 bases spanning the gap. CDR1 is MNHEY, CDR2 SMNVEV, per germline (reference sequence). This CDR3 region has 17 residues.

This chain joins TRBV19 and TRBJ1-5; D gene uncertain. Trimming removed 1 base from V and 2 bases from J, with 6 bases in between. This CDR3 spans 14 amino acids. Germline CDR1 LNHDA, CDR2 SQIVND (reference sequence). CDR3 DNA sequence: TGTGCCAGTAGTATAGGCCAGGGCAATCAGCCCCAGCATTTT. This sequence encodes CASSIGQGNQPQHF.

This clonotype came up many times. Germline is not matched at one junction end, which may reflect a read error. The chain has TRBV28 and TRBJ1-1, with 7 nucleotides matching TRBD1. Germline V lookup: CDR1 MDHEN, CDR2 SYDVKM. The CDR3 totals 11 residues. This CDR3 is CASSIMTGIVF. CDR3 sequence (DNA): TGTGCCAGCAGTATAATGACAGGGATTGTCTTT.

This clonotype has just a few counts. The V gene is TRBV6-2 or TRBV6-3, the J gene TRBJ2-7, with unresolved D. Deletions cut 5 bases from V and 2 bases from J, with 22 bases between. This CDR3 spans 17 amino acids. Germline V lookup: CDR1 MNHEY, CDR2 SVGEGT. DNA of the CDR3: TGTGCCAGCAGTGAAGATCCGTCGGCAGATGCTCCCTACGAGCAGTACTTC. Encoded protein: CASSEDPSADAPYEQYF.

This clonotype was picked up a small number of times. This rearrangement joins TRBV30 to TRBJ1-1; D is ambiguous. This CDR3 comprises 11 residues. The germline V and J ends were trimmed by 2 bases and 3 bases, with 4 bases remaining between them. Germline assignment: CDR1 GTSNPN and CDR2 SVGIG (reference sequence). The CDR3 region is CAWSNYTEAFF. The CDR3 DNA sequence: TGTGCCTGGAGTAATTACACTGAAGCTTTCTTT.

This clonotype was found a few times. The genes are TRBV7-8 and TRBJ1-6; TRBD1 is a possible D gene (5 bases). Germline V CDR1 and CDR2: SGHVS, FQNEAQ. CDR3 size: 16 residues. V lost 5 bases and J 11 bases, leaving 22 bases between the germline ends. CDR3 DNA sequence: TGTGCCAGCAGCGTAGGGAGGGACCCCAGGAATCCACCCCTCCACTTT. Translating gives CASSVGRDPRNPPLHF.

This clonotype was recorded a few times. The rearrangement uses TRBV5-5 and TRBJ1-1; TRBD1 is a possible D gene (6 bases). This CDR3 comprises 16 residues. V lost 3 bases and J lost 1, with 16 bases in between. CDR1 and CDR2 (germline): SGHKS, YYEKEE (reference sequence). Here the CDR3 reads CASSSLSRGPNTEAFF. The CDR3 DNA sequence: TGTGCCAGCAGCTCCCTTAGCCGGGGGCCGAACACTGAAGCTTTCTTT. The full variable domain, with the rest looked up from reference TRBV5-5 and TRBJ1-1, is DAGVTQSPTHLIKTRGQQVTLRCSPISGHKSVSWYQQVLGQGPQFIFQYYEKEERGRGNFPDRFSARQFPNYSSELNVNALLLGDSALYLCASSSLSRGPNTEAFFGQGTRLTVV.

The chain has TRBV5-1 and TRBJ1-6, with no clear D. The CDR3 spans 14 residues. Germline V lookup: CDR1 SGHRS, CDR2 YFSETQ. Trimming cost V 5 bases and J 9 bases, with 15 bases left between them. CDR3 loop: CASRDPAVISPLHF. DNA for the CDR3: TGCGCCAGCAGGGACCCGGCGGTGATTTCACCCCTCCACTTT.

The sample holds many counts of this clonotype. The gene calls are TRBV20-1 and TRBJ1-2, with D unresolved. There are 12 residues in the CDR3. CDR1 and CDR2 (germline): DFQATT, SNEGSKA (reference sequence). This CDR3 is CSAQSANYGYTF. CDR3 coding DNA: TGCAGCGCTCAATCGGCTAACTATGGCTACACCTTC.